This paragraph covers one T cell receptor beta chain sequence. The antigen remains undetermined. Trimming stripped 4 bases from V and 4 bases from J, with 10 bases between. The CDR3 consists of 13 residues. Germline V CDR1 and CDR2: SGHDN, FVKESK. The sample belongs to a study of vaccination and CD4 T cells after COVID-19. Background on the study: Median draw time for post-COVID samples was 101 days post-diagnosis (range 35 to 161).

Sequencing of the DNA from cultured CD4+ T cells was carried out with the Oncomine TCR Beta short-read assay. TCRdb called the PCR reads again in MiXCR, with one record for every CDR3 protein. The repertoire includes over 10,000 distinct CDR3 sequences, 27% of them detected once, and 29% sits in the top ten. The treatment: roughly ten-day PBMC culture with coronavirus spike peptide pools or control peptides (ViraFEST assay). This specimen was CD4+ T cells from blood, cultured in vitro, taken before SARS-CoV-2 vaccination. The V and J genes are TRBV14 and TRBJ2-5; D uncertain. This clonotype was obtained from a human donor who received a COVID-19 vaccine. CDR3 in DNA: TGTGCCAGCAGCCGAGGTCGTCTAGAGACCCAGTACTTC. It yields the protein CASSRGRLETQYF. Looking up the rest from reference TRBV14 and TRBJ2-5 gives the full variable domain: EAGVTQFPSHSVIEKGQTVTLRCDPISGHDNLYWYRRVMGKEIKFLLHFVKESKQDESGMPNNRFLAERTGGTYSTLKVQPAELEDSGVYFCASSRGRLETQYFGPGTRLLVL.